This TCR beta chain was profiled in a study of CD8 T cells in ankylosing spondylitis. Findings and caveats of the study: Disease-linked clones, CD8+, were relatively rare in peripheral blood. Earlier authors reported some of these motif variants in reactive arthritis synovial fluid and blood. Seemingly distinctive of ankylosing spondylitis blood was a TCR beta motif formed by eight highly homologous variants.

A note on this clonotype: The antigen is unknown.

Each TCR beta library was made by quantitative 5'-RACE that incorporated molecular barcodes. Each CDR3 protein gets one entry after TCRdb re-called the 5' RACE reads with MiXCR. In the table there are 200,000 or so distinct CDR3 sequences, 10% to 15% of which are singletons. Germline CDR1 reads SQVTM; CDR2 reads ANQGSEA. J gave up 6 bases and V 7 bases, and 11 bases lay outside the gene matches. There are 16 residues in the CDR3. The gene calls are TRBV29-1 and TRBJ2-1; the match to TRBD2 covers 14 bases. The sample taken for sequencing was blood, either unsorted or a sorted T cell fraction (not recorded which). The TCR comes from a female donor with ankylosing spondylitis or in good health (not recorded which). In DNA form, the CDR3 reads TGCAGCGCCTCGATGGGACTAGCGGGAGCGGGCAATGAGCAGTTCTTC. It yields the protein CSASMGLAGAGNEQFF.